The rows below give T cell receptor beta chains drawn from one sample of a study of spatial heterogeneity in lung cancer. In TCRdb, the 5' RACE reads were re-called with MiXCR into one record per CDR3 protein. The table shows some 100,000 distinct CDR3 sequences, with over 8.5% occurring only once. This sample comprised PBMCs, obtained at surgery. These receptor sequences come from a male donor with early-stage non-small cell lung cancer. CDR3s include the opening cysteine and the closing phenylalanine or tryptophan. Each record gives: D gene, V gene, J gene, clone size, CDR3 protein, CDR3 DNA. A D gene is named only where the DNA matches it firmly. Clone size is not always given. Where it is, it says once, few, many or a class for expanded clones.

-	TRBV7-3	TRBJ1-5	many	CASSPGRNQPQHF	TGTGCCAGCAGCCCTGGCAGAAATCAGCCCCAGCATTTT
-	TRBV10-3	TRBJ2-5	many	CATRGDQETQYF	TGTGCCACGAGGGGGGACCAAGAGACCCAGTACTTC
TRBD2	TRBV6-2/TRBV6-3	TRBJ2-1	many	CASSRGGTEQFF	TGTGCCAGCAGCCGGGGGGGCACTGAGCAGTTCTTC
-	TRBV5-1	TRBJ2-3	few	CASSLFRGGDTQYF	TGCGCCAGCAGCTTGTTCAGGGGCGGAGATACGCAGTATTTT
TRBD2	TRBV7-2	TRBJ2-3	many	CASSFAGLADTQYF	TGTGCCAGCAGCTTTGCCGGACTAGCGGATACGCAGTATTTT
-	TRBV20-1	TRBJ2-7	-	CSASGGAHEQYF	TGCAGTGCCTCTGGGGGGGCCCACGAGCAGTACTTC
-	TRBV20-1	TRBJ2-7	once	CSASLGSEQYF	TGCAGTGCTAGTTTGGGGTCCGAGCAGTACTTC
-	TRBV2	TRBJ1-5	few	CASSEGKRPQHF	TGTGCCAGCAGTGAAGGGAAGCGGCCCCAGCATTTT
TRBD2	TRBV28	TRBJ2-1	few	CASSPAGLAGGSYNEQFF	TGTGCCAGCAGTCCAGCCGGGCTAGCGGGAGGTTCCTACAATGAGCAGTTCTTC
-	TRBV24-1	TRBJ2-1	many	CATSAQATWGEQFF	TGTGCCACCAGTGCACAGGCCACATGGGGTGAGCAGTTCTTC
-	TRBV12-3/TRBV12-4	TRBJ2-5	-	CASSGDNQETQYF	TGTGCCAGCAGTGGGGACAACCAAGAGACCCAGTACTTC
-	TRBV6-2/TRBV6-3	TRBJ2-7	-	CASRTLTSYEQYF	TGTGCCAGCAGGACCTTGACCTCCTACGAGCAGTACTTC
-	TRBV6-6	TRBJ2-7	many	CASSYTSYEQYF	TGTGCCAGCAGTTACACCTCCTACGAGCAGTACTTC
-	TRBV5-1	TRBJ1-1	-	CASSSLQGSYTEASF	TGCGCCAGCAGCTCCTTACAGGGTTCCTACACTGAAGCTTCCTTT
-	TRBV29-1	TRBJ1-5	many	CSVAGAEGNQPQHF	TGCAGCGTTGCCGGGGCAGAGGGCAATCAGCCCCAGCATTTT
-	TRBV18	TRBJ1-1	many	CASSGLLGGEAFF	TGTGCCAGCTCTGGCTTATTAGGGGGTGAAGCTTTCTTT
-	TRBV11-1	TRBJ2-3	-	CASSLGFETAYTDTQYF	TGTGCCAGCAGCTTAGGGTTCGAGACAGCGTACACAGATACGCAGTATTTT
-	TRBV28	TRBJ2-7	-	CASISSSVYEQYF	TGTGCCAGCATTAGCTCTTCGGTTTACGAGCAGTACTTC
-	TRBV28	TRBJ2-1	-	CATLRPGSYNEQFF	TGTGCCACTTTAAGGCCCGGCTCCTACAATGAGCAGTTCTTC
-	TRBV7-2	TRBJ2-5	-	CASSLAGGTVVQETQYF	TGTGCCAGCAGCTTAGCAGGGGGGACAGTAGTCCAAGAGACCCAGTACTTC
TRBD1	TRBV7-9	TRBJ2-7	many	CASSWDRGGEQYF	TGTGCCAGCAGCTGGGACAGGGGAGGGGAGCAGTACTTC
-	TRBV5-6	TRBJ1-2	-	CASSLEDYGYTF	TGTGCCAGCAGCTTGGAGGACTATGGCTACACCTTC
-	TRBV29-1	TRBJ2-1	-	CSALSSYNEQFF	TGCAGCGCCCTTAGTTCCTACAATGAGCAGTTCTTC
TRBD1	TRBV10-3	TRBJ1-1	-	CAIGDLTGQANTEAFF	TGTGCCATCGGCGACCTGACCGGACAGGCGAACACTGAAGCTTTCTTT
-	TRBV10-3	TRBJ2-7	-	CAISDYEGLAAPYEQYF	TGTGCCATCAGTGATTACGAAGGGCTGGCGGCACCCTACGAGCAGTACTTC
TRBD1	TRBV5-1	TRBJ2-6	-	CASSVGQVSGANVLTF	TGCGCCAGCAGCGTGGGACAGGTCTCTGGGGCCAACGTCCTGACTTTC
-	TRBV20-1	TRBJ2-3	few	CSAQKGADTQYF	TGCAGTGCTCAAAAGGGGGCAGATACGCAGTATTTT
-	TRBV20-1	TRBJ2-6	few	CSARVVGANVLTF	TGCAGTGCCCGAGTAGTTGGGGCCAACGTCCTGACTTTC
TRBD1	TRBV6-2/TRBV6-3	TRBJ2-5	-	CASSEDRSSQYF	TGTGCCAGCAGCGAGGACAGGTCCAGTCAGTACTTC
-	TRBV6-4	TRBJ2-7	few	CASSEDGFSYEQYF	TGTGCCAGCAGTGAGGATGGCTTCTCCTACGAGCAGTACTTC
-	TRBV6-6	TRBJ2-3	few	CASSRGLQTSTDTQYF	TGTGCCAGCAGCCGAGGTCTCCAGACTAGCACAGATACGCAGTATTTT
-	TRBV28	TRBJ1-6	few	CASSPPGDSPLHF	TGTGCCAGCAGTCCCCCAGGGGATTCACCCCTCCACTTT
-	TRBV6-6	TRBJ2-5	many	CASSYSQETQYF	TGTGCCAGCAGTTATTCACAAGAGACCCAGTACTTC
-	TRBV6-5	TRBJ2-1	many	CASSYSQEYNEQFF	TGTGCCAGCAGTTACTCGCAGGAGTACAATGAGCAGTTCTTC
-	TRBV6-6	TRBJ1-1	few	CASEGNTEAFF	TGTGCCAGCGAGGGGAACACTGAAGCTTTCTTT
TRBD2	TRBV28	TRBJ2-3	-	CASTLAGADTQYF	TGTGCCAGCACCCTAGCGGGAGCAGATACGCAGTATTTT
-	TRBV3-1	TRBJ1-2	-	CASSQGGLADGYTF	TGTGCCAGCAGCCAGGGAGGCCTAGCCGATGGCTACACCTTC
-	TRBV5-1	TRBJ2-1	-	CASSLSGWNEQFF	TGCGCCAGCAGCTTAAGCGGGTGGAATGAGCAGTTCTTC
-	TRBV29-1	TRBJ1-1	-	CSVEARGGTEAFF	TGCAGCGTTGAAGCCAGGGGAGGCACTGAAGCTTTCTTT
TRBD1	TRBV9	TRBJ2-3	many	CASSVQGATDTQYF	TGTGCCAGCAGCGTACAGGGGGCGACAGATACGCAGTATTTT
-	TRBV4-2	TRBJ1-2	-	CASSQDRTENYGYTF	TGTGCCAGCAGCCAAGACCGGACGGAAAACTATGGCTACACCTTC
-	TRBV29-1	TRBJ1-1	many	CSVRYGGGTEAFF	TGCAGCGTTAGGTACGGGGGAGGCACTGAAGCTTTCTTT
TRBD1	TRBV7-9	TRBJ2-7	few	CASSPVKDRGAYEQYF	TGTGCCAGCAGCCCGGTGAAGGACAGGGGCGCCTACGAGCAGTACTTC
-	TRBV5-1	TRBJ1-1	many	CASSLAAINTEAFF	TGCGCCAGCAGCTTGGCCGCCATAAACACTGAAGCTTTCTTT
-	TRBV19	TRBJ2-7	many	CASSPPESYEQYF	TGTGCCAGTAGTCCCCCTGAGTCCTACGAGCAGTACTTC
TRBD2	TRBV29-1	TRBJ2-7	many	CSVAGGKYEQYF	TGCAGCGTTGCCGGGGGGAAATACGAGCAGTACTTC
-	TRBV9	TRBJ2-1	-	CASSDSSYNEQFF	TGTGCCAGCAGTGATAGCTCCTACAATGAGCAGTTCTTC
-	TRBV28	TRBJ2-7	few	CASSFTILTGEQYF	TGTGCCAGCAGTTTTACAATTCTCACTGGCGAGCAGTACTTC
TRBD2	TRBV9	TRBJ2-3	-	CASSVSGGTTDTQYF	TGTGCCAGCAGCGTCAGCGGGGGGACGACAGATACGCAGTATTTT
-	TRBV7-2	TRBJ2-3	few	CASSLAQWGSTDTQYF	TGTGCCAGCAGCTTAGCGCAATGGGGTAGCACAGATACGCAGTATTTT